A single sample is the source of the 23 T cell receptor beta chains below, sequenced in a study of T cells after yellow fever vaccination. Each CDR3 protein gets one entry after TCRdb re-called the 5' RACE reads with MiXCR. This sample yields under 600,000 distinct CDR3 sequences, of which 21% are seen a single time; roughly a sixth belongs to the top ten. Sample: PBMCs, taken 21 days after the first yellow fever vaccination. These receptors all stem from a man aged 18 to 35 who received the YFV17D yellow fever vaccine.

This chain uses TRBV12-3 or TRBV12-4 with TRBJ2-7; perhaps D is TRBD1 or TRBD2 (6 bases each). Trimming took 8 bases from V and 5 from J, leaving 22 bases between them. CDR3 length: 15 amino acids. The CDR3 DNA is TGTGCCAGCCGACCCCTAAAGAGGGGGGATAACGAGCAGTACGTC. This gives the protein CASRPLKRGDNEQYV.

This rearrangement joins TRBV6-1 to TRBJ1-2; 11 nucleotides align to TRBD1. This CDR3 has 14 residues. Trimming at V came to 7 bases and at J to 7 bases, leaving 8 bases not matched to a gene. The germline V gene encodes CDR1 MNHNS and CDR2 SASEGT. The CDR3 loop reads CASTLGGTGGGYTF. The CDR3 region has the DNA TGTGCCAGCACCTTGGGGGGGACAGGGGGTGGCTACACCTTC.

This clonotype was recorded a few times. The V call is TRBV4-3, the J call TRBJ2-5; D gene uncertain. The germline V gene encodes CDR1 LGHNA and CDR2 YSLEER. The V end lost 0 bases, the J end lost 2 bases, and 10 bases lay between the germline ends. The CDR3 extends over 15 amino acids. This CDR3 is CASSQDRYGQETQYF. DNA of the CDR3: TGCGCCAGCAGCCAAGATCGGTACGGACAAGAGACCCAGTACTTC.

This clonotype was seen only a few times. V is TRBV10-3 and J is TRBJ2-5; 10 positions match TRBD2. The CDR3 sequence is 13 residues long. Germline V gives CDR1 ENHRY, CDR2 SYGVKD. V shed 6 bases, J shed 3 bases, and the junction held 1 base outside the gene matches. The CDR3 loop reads CAIRLAGEETQYF. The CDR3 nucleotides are TGTGCCATCAGGCTAGCGGGGGAAGAGACCCAGTACTTC.

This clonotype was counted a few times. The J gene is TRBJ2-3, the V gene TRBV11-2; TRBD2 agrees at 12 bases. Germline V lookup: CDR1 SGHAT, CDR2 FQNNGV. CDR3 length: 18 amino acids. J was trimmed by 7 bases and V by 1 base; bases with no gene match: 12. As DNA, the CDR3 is TGTGCCAGCAGCTTAGGTCCTAGCGGGGGGGCCGATTGGAATACGCAGTATTTT. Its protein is CASSLGPSGGADWNTQYF. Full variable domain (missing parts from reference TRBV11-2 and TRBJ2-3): EAGVAQSPRYKIIEKRQSVAFWCNPISGHATLYWYQQILGQGPKLLIQFQNNGVVDDSQLPKDRFSAERLKGVDSTLKIQPAKLEDSAVYLCASSLGPSGGADWNTQYFGPGTRLTVL.

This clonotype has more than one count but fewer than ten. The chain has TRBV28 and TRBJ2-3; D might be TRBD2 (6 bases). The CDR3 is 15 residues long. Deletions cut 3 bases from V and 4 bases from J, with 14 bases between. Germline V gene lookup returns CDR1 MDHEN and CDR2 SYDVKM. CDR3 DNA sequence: TGTGCCAGCAGTTTTGGGGGGTTGCGAGCAGATACGCAGTATTTT. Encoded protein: CASSFGGLRADTQYF.

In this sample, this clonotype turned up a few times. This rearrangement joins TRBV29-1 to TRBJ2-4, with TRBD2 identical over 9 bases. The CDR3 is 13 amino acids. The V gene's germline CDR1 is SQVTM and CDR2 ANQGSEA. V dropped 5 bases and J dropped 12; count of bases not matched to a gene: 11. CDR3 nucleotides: TGCAGCGTTAGCGTCGAACTAGCGGGCCATCAGTACTTC. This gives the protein CSVSVELAGHQYF.

CDR3 loop: CASSPLPFHQETQYF. The CDR3 DNA sequence: TGTGCCAGCAGTCCCCTGCCCTTCCACCAAGAGACCCAGTACTTC. The chain couples TRBV6-1 to TRBJ2-5; D is uncertain. V lost 5 bases and J 0 bases, leaving 13 bases between the germline ends. This CDR3 is built from 15 residues. Germline CDR1 MNHNS, CDR2 SASEGT.

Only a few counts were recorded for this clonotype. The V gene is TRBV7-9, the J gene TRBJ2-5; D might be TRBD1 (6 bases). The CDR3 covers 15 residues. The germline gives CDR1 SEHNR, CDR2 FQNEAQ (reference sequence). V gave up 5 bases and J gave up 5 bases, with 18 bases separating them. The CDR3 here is CASSNRQDPGETQYF. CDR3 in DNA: TGTGCCAGCAGCAACCGACAGGACCCGGGGGAGACCCAGTACTTC.

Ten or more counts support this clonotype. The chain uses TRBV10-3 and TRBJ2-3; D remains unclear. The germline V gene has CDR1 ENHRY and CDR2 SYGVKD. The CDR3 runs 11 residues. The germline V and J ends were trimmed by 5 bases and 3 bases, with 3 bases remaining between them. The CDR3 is CAISKTDTQYF. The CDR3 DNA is TGTGCCATCAGTAAGACAGATACGCAGTATTTT.

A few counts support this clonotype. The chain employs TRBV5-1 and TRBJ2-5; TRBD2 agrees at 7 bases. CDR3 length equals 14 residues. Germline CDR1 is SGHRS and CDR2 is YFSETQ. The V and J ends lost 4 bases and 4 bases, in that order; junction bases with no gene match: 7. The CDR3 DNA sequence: TGCGCCAGCAGCGACTTGCGCGGGGGAGAGACCCAGTACTTC. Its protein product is CASSDLRGGETQYF. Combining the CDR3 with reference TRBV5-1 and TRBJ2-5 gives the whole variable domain KAGVTQTPRYLIKTRGQQVTLSCSPISGHRSVSWYQQTPGQGLQFLFEYFSETQRNKGNFPGRFSGRQFSNSRSEMNVSTLELGDSALYLCASSDLRGGETQYFGPGTRLLVL.

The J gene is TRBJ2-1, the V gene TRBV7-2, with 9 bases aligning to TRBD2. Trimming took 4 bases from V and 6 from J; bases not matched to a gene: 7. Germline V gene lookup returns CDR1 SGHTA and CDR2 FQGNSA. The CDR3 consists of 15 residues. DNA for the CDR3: TGTGCCAGCAGCTACGACCCGGGACTAGCCAATGAGCAGTTCTTC. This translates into CASSYDPGLANEQFF.

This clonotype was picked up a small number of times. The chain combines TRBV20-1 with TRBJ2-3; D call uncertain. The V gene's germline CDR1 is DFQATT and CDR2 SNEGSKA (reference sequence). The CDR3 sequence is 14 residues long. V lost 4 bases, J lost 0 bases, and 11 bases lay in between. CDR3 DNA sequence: TGCAGTGCTACCCCAGGACCTAGCACAGATACGCAGTATTTT. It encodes CSATPGPSTDTQYF.

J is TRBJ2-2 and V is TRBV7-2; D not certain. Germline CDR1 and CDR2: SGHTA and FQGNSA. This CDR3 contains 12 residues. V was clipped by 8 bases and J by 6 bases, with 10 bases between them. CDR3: CASQLPPGELFF. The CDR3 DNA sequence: TGTGCCAGCCAACTCCCCCCCGGGGAGCTGTTTTTT.

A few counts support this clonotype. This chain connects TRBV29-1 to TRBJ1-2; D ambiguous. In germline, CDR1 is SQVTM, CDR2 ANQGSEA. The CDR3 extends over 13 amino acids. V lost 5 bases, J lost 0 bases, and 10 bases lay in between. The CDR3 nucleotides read TGCAGCGTTCCCAAAGGGTCTAACTATGGCTACACCTTC. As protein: CSVPKGSNYGYTF.

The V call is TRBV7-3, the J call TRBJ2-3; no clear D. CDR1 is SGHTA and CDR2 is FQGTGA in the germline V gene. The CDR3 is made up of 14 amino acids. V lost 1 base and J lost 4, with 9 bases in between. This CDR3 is CASSLMARADTQYF. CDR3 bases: TGTGCCAGCAGCTTAATGGCCAGAGCAGATACGCAGTATTTT.

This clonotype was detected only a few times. The CDR3 protein is CASSQDPAGLTQYF. The CDR3 coding sequence is TGTGCCAGCAGCCAAGATCCCGCAGGCCTTACGCAGTATTTT. J is TRBJ2-3 and V is TRBV14, with D unclear. In germline, CDR1 is SGHDN, CDR2 FVKESK. The V and J ends lost 0 bases and 8 bases respectively, with 12 bases between them. The CDR3 is made up of 14 amino acids.

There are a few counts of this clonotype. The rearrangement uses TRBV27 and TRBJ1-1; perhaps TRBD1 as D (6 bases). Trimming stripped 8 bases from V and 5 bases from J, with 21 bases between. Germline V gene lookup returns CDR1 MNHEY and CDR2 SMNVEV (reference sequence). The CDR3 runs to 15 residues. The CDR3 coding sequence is TGTGCCAGCTTCCCTTCTGGTAGGGGGAGTACTGAAGCTTTCTTT. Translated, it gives CASFPSGRGSTEAFF.

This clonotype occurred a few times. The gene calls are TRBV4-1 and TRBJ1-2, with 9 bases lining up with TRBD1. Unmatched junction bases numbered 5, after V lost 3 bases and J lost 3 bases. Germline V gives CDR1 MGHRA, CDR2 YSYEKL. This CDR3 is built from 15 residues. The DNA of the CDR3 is TGCGCCAGCAGCCAGGAAACAGGGGGCGACTATGGCTACACCTTC. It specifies CASSQETGGDYGYTF.

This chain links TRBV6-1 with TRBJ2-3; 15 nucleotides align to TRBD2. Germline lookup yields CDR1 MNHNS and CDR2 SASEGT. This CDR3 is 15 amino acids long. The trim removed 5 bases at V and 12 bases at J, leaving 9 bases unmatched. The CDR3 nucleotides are TGTGCCAGCAGTCCTCGGACTAGCGGGGGGGGAAATCAGTATTTT. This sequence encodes CASSPRTSGGGNQYF.

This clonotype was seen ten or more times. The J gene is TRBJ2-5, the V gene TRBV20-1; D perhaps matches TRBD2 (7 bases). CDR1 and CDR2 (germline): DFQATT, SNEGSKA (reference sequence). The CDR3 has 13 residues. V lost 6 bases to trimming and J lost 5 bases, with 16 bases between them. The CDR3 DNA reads TGCAGTGCCGGACGGGGGGCGCGGGAGACCCAGTACTTC. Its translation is CSAGRGARETQYF.

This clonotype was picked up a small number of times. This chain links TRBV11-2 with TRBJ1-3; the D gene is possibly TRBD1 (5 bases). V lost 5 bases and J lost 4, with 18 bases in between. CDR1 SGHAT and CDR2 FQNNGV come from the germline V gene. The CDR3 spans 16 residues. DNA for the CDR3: TGTGCCAGCAGCCGGACCGGGACCTCGATGGGAAACACCATATATTTT. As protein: CASSRTGTSMGNTIYF.

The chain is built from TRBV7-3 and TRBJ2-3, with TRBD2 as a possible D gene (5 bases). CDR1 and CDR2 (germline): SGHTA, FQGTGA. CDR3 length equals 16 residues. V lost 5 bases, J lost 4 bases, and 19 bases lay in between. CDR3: CASSPQSGVWADTQYF. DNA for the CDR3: TGTGCCAGCAGCCCACAGAGCGGCGTTTGGGCAGATACGCAGTATTTT.